Below, 22 T cell receptor beta chains from the same sample are listed, as sequenced in a study of patients and donors after allogeneic stem cell transplantation. TCRdb fed the RT-PCR reads into MiXCR, producing one record per CDR3 protein. The sample yields tens of thousands of distinct CDR3 sequences, approximately 8.8% seen once. The sequencing sample was made of blood, either unsorted or a sorted T cell fraction (not recorded which). The receptors shown here come from a human donor who was either an allogeneic HSCT recipient or a stem cell or donor lymphocyte infusion donor (not recorded which). It is not recorded whose cells these are; they may come from a transplant donor.

There are a few counts of this clonotype. The genes are TRBV10-3 and TRBJ1-2, with TRBD1 matching over 9 bases. The CDR3 covers 13 residues. The V gene end was trimmed by 4 bases and the J gene end by 7 bases; junction bases not matched to a gene: 4. Germline-derived CDR1 and CDR2 are ENHRY and SYGVKD. Here the CDR3 reads CAISGTGVLGYTF. CDR3 bases: TGTGCCATCAGTGGGACAGGGGTGCTTGGCTACACCTTC.

Many counts were recorded for this clonotype. The rearrangement uses TRBV29-1 and TRBJ1-1, with D tentatively TRBD1 (6 bases). CDR1 SQVTM and CDR2 ANQGSEA come from the germline V gene. There are 14 residues in the CDR3. Trimming removed 6 bases from V and 2 bases from J, with 16 bases in between. The CDR3 DNA follows: TGCAGCGTCCCACCGAGGGGGGGAAACACTGAAGCTTTCTTT. It translates to CSVPPRGGNTEAFF.

This clonotype was seen ten or more times. The chain joins TRBV2 to TRBJ1-5; D possibly corresponds to TRBD1 (6 bases). The CDR3 runs to 13 residues. The germline gives CDR1 SNHLY, CDR2 FYNNEI. The V end lost 6 bases, the J end lost 3 bases, and 9 bases lay between the germline ends. The CDR3 DNA sequence: TGTGCCAGCAGCGGGGACAACAATCAGCCCCAGCATTTT. It codes for CASSGDNNQPQHF.

The chain has TRBV28 and TRBJ2-3; D possibly matches TRBD1 or TRBD2 (5 bases each). Germline V gene data show CDR1 as MDHEN and CDR2 as SYDVKM. This CDR3 contains 13 residues. V dropped 1 base and J dropped 9 bases, with 11 bases sitting between them. The CDR3 here is CASSLSGALTQYF. In DNA, the CDR3 is TGTGCCAGCAGTTTATCCGGGGCCCTCACGCAGTATTTT.

J is TRBJ1-5 and V is TRBV7-9; D might be TRBD1 (5 bases). Trimming shortened V by 1 base and J by 13 bases, and 11 bases separated the two germline ends. This CDR3 is built from 12 residues. Per the germline V gene, CDR1 is SEHNR and CDR2 is FQNEAQ (reference sequence). The CDR3 bases are TGTGCCAGCAGCTTAGATTGGGGACGGCAGCATTTT. It specifies CASSLDWGRQHF. The full variable domain, its missing parts supplied by reference TRBV7-9 and TRBJ1-5, is DTGVSQNPRHKITKRGQNVTFRCDPISEHNRLYWYRQTLGQGPEFLTYFQNEAQLEKSRLLSDRFSAERPKGSFSTLEIQRTEQGDSAMYLCASSLDWGRQHFGDGTRLSIL.

In this sample, this clonotype turned up a few times. J is TRBJ1-1 and V is TRBV5-1; unclear D gene. From germline, CDR1 is SGHRS and CDR2 YFSETQ. The CDR3 contains 15 residues. Trimming pared 0 bases from V and 2 bases from J, leaving 11 bases between. DNA for the CDR3: TGCGCCAGCAGCTTGGATGGCAGGCCCAACACTGAAGCTTTCTTT. Protein: CASSLDGRPNTEAFF. Complete variable domain (other parts from reference TRBV5-1 and TRBJ1-1): KAGVTQTPRYLIKTRGQQVTLSCSPISGHRSVSWYQQTPGQGLQFLFEYFSETQRNKGNFPGRFSGRQFSNSRSEMNVSTLELGDSALYLCASSLDGRPNTEAFFGQGTRLTVV.

The chain is built from TRBV28 and TRBJ2-1, with TRBD1 identical over 7 bases. The CDR3 runs 15 residues. V lost 5 bases, J lost 5 bases, and 9 bases stayed unmatched. Per the germline V gene, CDR1 is MDHEN and CDR2 is SYDVKM. CDR3 region: CASSPPTGFNNEQFF. CDR3 coding DNA: TGTGCCAGCAGTCCCCCGACAGGGTTCAACAATGAGCAGTTCTTC.

The sample holds a few counts of this clonotype. The chain has TRBV29-1 and TRBJ2-7, with TRBD2 matching over 8 bases. The V segment lost 5 bases and the J segment 2 bases; nucleotides outside the gene matches: 14. Germline CDR1 is SQVTM and CDR2 is ANQGSEA. This CDR3 is 16 amino acids long. CDR3 amino acids: CSVSHLTSGTTYEQYF. The CDR3 DNA reads TGCAGCGTTTCCCACCTTACTAGCGGAACTACCTACGAGCAGTACTTC.

This clonotype was seen many times. This chain uses TRBV28 with TRBJ1-1; unclear D gene. Trimming left V 7 bases short and J 6 bases short, with 15 bases between. Germline-derived CDR1 and CDR2 are MDHEN and SYDVKM. The CDR3 loop spans 13 amino acids. The DNA of the CDR3 is TGTGCCAGCAACCTACCAAGGGTTCCTGAAGCTTTCTTT. It specifies CASNLPRVPEAFF.

This clonotype was seen only a few times. The chain's CDR3 is CASSARQVQETQYF. The DNA for the CDR3 is TGTGCCAGCAGCGCCAGACAGGTCCAAGAGACCCAGTACTTC. The V gene is TRBV9, the J gene TRBJ2-5, with D possibly matching TRBD1 (6 bases). V gave up 3 bases and J gave up 1 base, with 10 bases separating them. This CDR3 is built from 14 residues. Germline V gene lookup returns CDR1 SGDLS and CDR2 YYNGEE.

This clonotype was detected only a few times. The chain recombines TRBV3-1 with TRBJ2-7; D is possibly TRBD1 (6 bases). CDR3 size: 12 residues. V was trimmed by 1 base and J by 6 bases, leaving 7 bases between them. The germline gives CDR1 LGHDT, CDR2 YNNKEL (reference sequence). This chain's CDR3 is CASSQARGEQYF. The CDR3 bases are TGTGCCAGCAGCCAAGCCAGGGGCGAGCAGTACTTC.

In its sample, this clonotype was seen many times. This sequence joins TRBV9 and TRBJ2-1; no clear D. The CDR3 runs 13 residues. Germline loops: CDR1 SGDLS, CDR2 YYNGEE. The V end lost 0 bases, the J end lost 9 bases, and 10 bases lay between the germline ends. The CDR3: CASSVDGVGEQFF. The CDR3 bases are TGTGCCAGCAGCGTAGATGGGGTGGGTGAGCAGTTCTTC. Together with reference TRBV9 and TRBJ2-1, the CDR3 gives the full variable domain: DSGVTQTPKHLITATGQRVTLRCSPRSGDLSVYWYQQSLDQGLQFLIQYYNGEERAKGNILERFSAQQFPDLHSELNLSSLELGDSALYFCASSVDGVGEQFFGPGTRLTVL.

The chain recombines TRBV20-1 with TRBJ1-5; 10 nucleotides match TRBD1. Germline V gives CDR1 DFQATT, CDR2 SNEGSKA (reference sequence). This CDR3 has 13 residues. Trimming cost V 6 bases and J 5 bases; bases outside gene matches: 4. CDR3 nucleotides: TGCAGTGCAACGACAGGGGGCTATCAGCCCCAGCATTTT. It encodes CSATTGGYQPQHF.

This chain connects TRBV19 to TRBJ1-5, with D perhaps TRBD1 (6 bases). The CDR3 contains 13 residues. V gave up 5 bases and J gave up 6 bases, with 11 bases separating them. Germline CDR1 LNHDA, CDR2 SQIVND (reference sequence). For the CDR3, the DNA is TGTGCCAGTAGTCTATGGACAGTTCAGCCCCAGCATTTT. This encodes CASSLWTVQPQHF.

The chain joins TRBV19 to TRBJ1-2; the D gene is possibly TRBD1 (6 bases). In germline, CDR1 is LNHDA, CDR2 SQIVND (reference sequence). This CDR3 spans 14 amino acids. The V end lost 3 bases, the J end lost 8 bases, and 16 bases lay between the germline ends. In DNA form, the CDR3 reads TGTGCCAGTAGTATCGGCGGGGGGCGTTTGGGCTACACCTTC. Amino acid sequence: CASSIGGGRLGYTF.

This clonotype was detected a few times. The V call is TRBV4-2, the J call TRBJ1-5; D is unresolved. With 4 bases removed from V and 3 bases from J, the gap between germline ends came to 7 bases. CDR1 is LGHNA and CDR2 is YNFKEQ in the germline V gene. The CDR3 is 13 amino acids. Here the CDR3 DNA reads TGTGCCAGCAGCCCCCGGAACAATCAGCCCCAGCATTTT. Translation: CASSPRNNQPQHF.

The V call is TRBV7-9, the J call TRBJ1-1; 8 nucleotides align to TRBD1. Trimming removed 6 bases from V and 1 base from J; junction bases left unmatched: 7. The CDR3 length is 15 residues. The germline V gene has CDR1 SEHNR and CDR2 FQNEAQ (reference sequence). CDR3 DNA sequence: TGTGCCAGCAGAAGGCAGGGGGCTTGGAACACTGAAGCTTTCTTT. It specifies CASRRQGAWNTEAFF.

This clonotype was detected ten times or more. The chain carries TRBV20-1 and TRBJ1-2; unclear D gene. This CDR3 spans 15 amino acids. Germline V gives CDR1 DFQATT, CDR2 SNEGSKA (reference sequence). Trimming took 1 base from V and 8 from J, leaving 20 bases between them. The DNA of the CDR3 is TGCAGTGCTAGAGGTGGACGGAAGGTAGTTAGGGGCTACACCTTC. Translating it yields CSARGGRKVVRGYTF.

This clonotype was recorded at least ten times. The chain recombines TRBV4-1 with TRBJ2-1; 10 bases are a match to TRBD2. The germline V gene has CDR1 MGHRA and CDR2 YSYEKL. Unmatched junction bases numbered 5, after V lost 0 bases and J lost 6 bases. CDR3 length equals 16 residues. The DNA for the CDR3 is TGCGCCAGCAGCCAAGATCCAACTAGCGGGACCAATGAGCAGTTCTTC. This sequence encodes CASSQDPTSGTNEQFF.

The J gene is TRBJ2-7, the V gene TRBV19; no clear D. The CDR3 sequence is 13 residues long. Germline loops: CDR1 LNHDA, CDR2 SQIVND (reference sequence). Trimming shortened V by 3 bases and J by 4 bases, and 10 bases separated the two germline ends. DNA for the CDR3: TGTGCCAGTAGTATCAAGGCAGAATACGAGCAGTACTTC. Translating gives CASSIKAEYEQYF.

This sequence joins TRBV12-3 or TRBV12-4 and TRBJ2-4; 10 bases are shared with TRBD2. The CDR3 is 22 amino acids. V shed 7 bases, J shed 0 bases, and the junction held 24 bases outside the gene matches. The CDR3: CASKNWGGASGSRGLAKNIQYF. The CDR3 DNA reads as TGTGCCAGCAAAAATTGGGGAGGGGCTAGCGGGAGTCGGGGCTTAGCCAAAAACATTCAGTACTTC.

The sample holds a few counts of this clonotype. The gene calls are TRBV20-1 and TRBJ1-5; D remains ambiguous. The V end lost 1 base, the J end lost 2 bases, and 15 bases lay between the germline ends. This CDR3 spans 16 amino acids. Germline values: CDR1 DFQATT, CDR2 SNEGSKA (reference sequence). The DNA for the CDR3 is TGCAGTGCTAGAGTACAGATACCGGCTGGCAATCAGCCCCAGCATTTT. Its translation: CSARVQIPAGNQPQHF.